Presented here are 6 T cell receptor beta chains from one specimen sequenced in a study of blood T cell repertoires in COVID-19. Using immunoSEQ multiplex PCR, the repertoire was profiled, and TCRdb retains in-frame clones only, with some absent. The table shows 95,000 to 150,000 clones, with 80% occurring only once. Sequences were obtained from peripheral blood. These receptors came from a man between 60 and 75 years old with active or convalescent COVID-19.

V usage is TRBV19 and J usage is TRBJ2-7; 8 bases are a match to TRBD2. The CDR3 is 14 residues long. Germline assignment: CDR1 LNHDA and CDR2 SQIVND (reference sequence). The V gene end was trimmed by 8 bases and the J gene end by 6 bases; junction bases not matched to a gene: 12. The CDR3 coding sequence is TGTGCCAGTTCAAACCAGGCGGGAGGAGCCGAGCAGTACTTC. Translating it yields CASSNQAGGAEQYF.

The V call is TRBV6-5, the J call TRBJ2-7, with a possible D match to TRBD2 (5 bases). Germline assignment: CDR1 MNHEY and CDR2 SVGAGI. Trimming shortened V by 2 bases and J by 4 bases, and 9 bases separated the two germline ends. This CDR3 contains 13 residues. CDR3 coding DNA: TGTGCCAGCAGTTACCGTCGGGGATACGAGCAGTACTTC. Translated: CASSYRRGYEQYF.

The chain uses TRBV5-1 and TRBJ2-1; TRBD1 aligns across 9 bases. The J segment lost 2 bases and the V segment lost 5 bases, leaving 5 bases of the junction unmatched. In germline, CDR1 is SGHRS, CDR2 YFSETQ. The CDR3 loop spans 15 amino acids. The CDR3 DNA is TGCGCCAGCAGTCGTAGACAGGGGGCCTACAATGAGCAGTTCTTC. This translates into CASSRRQGAYNEQFF.

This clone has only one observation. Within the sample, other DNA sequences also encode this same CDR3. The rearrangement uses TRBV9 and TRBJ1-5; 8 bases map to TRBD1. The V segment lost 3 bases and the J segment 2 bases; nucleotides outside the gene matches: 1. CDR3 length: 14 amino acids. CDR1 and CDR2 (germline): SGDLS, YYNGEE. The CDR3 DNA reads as TGTGCCAGCAGCGCGGACAGGGGCAATCAGCCCCAGCATTTT. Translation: CASSADRGNQPQHF.

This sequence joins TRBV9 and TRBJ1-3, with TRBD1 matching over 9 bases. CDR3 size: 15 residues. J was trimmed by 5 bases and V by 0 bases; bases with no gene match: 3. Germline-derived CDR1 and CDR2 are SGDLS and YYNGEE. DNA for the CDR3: TGTGCCAGCAGCGTAGAGGGACAGGGTCGAAACACCATATATTTT. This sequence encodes CASSVEGQGRNTIYF.

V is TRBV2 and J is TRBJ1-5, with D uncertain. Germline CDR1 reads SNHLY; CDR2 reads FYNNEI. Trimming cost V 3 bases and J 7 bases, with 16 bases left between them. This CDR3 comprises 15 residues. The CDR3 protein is CASSEYLIQEQPQHF. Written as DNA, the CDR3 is TGTGCCAGCAGTGAGTATCTTATCCAGGAACAGCCCCAGCATTTT.